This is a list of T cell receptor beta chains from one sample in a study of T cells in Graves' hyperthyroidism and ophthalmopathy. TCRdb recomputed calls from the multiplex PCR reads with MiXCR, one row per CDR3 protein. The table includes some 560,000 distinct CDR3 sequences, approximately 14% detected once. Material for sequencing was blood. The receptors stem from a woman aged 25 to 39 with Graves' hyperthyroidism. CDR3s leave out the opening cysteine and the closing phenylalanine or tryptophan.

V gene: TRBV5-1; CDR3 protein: ASSLYRRSGETTGELF
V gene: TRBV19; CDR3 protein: ASSAPGTSWYNEQF
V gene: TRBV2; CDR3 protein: ASKPSLAGGLNEQF
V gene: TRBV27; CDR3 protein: ASSSGGRGDEQY
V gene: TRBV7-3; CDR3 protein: ASSLVAGRPDTQY
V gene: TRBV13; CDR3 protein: ASSFASSDNEQF
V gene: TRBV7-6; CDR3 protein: ASSPRHIRGELF
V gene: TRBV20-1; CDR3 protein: SARDGAWAGGIEQF
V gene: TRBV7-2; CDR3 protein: ASSPPRTSGRKDTQY
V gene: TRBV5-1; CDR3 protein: ASSQQSYNEQF
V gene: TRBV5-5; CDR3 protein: ASSLAGGSLYEQY
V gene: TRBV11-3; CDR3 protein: ASSRGGPNTEAF
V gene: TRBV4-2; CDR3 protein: ASSQDVGTGELF